This TCR beta chain was sequenced in a study of cytomegalovirus exposure and HLA in healthy donors (dated by TCRdb to the late 2010s). About the investigation overall: According to a later analysis, the 120 validation repertoires were produced on the same platform as the 666 repertoires of the first cohort. The aim of the study was to test whether cataloging public T cell receptors could identify signatures of past pathogen exposure. Along with the roughly 700-subject first cohort, a separate validation cohort of over a hundred different subjects was used. To predict cytomegalovirus infection status, the study combined high-throughput TCR immunosequencing, statistical association of individual TCRs with disease status, and machine learning. Findings and caveats that apply to the study as a whole: In vitro tests confirmed that a few of the cytomegalovirus-associated TCR beta chains recognize cytomegalovirus antigens. The classifier was reported to diagnose cytomegalovirus status with high specificity and sensitivity in both the original and validation cohorts. Of the cluster scores, 85% to 95% were above 0 in a later analysis, which found that TCRs clustered in the first cohort also tended to co-occur in the 130 or so validation repertoires. All 120 or so repertoires were used to score co-occurrence in the validation cohort in a later analysis, because that analysis had no HLA typing for the cohort. The study gave a list of 150 to 200 TCR beta chains associated with cytomegalovirus. Most TCR sequences were seen in very few donors, while some public TCRs were found in many individuals. The authors suggested that the approach could potentially be extended to other disease states and immunological phenotypes.

V lost 5 bases and J lost 5 bases, and the count of bases not matched to a germline gene is 10. The CDR3 goes from the cysteine to the phenylalanine over 15 residues. Kept here is only the CDR3 DNA, which spans 45 bases and is read in frame from base 1. Sequences MDHEN (CDR1) and SYDVKM (CDR2) are obtained from the germline V gene. Library preparation employed the immunoSEQ multiplex PCR assay. On the authors' methods: A statistical classification framework was built to diagnose cytomegalovirus status from the catalog of TCR beta chain sequences. TCRdb limited this immuneACCESS table to in-frame rearrangements with V and J called. A share of clones is missing; checked studies link under half to unresolved V genes, and the rest is unexplained. The D gene and trimming were derived from the DNA, and the V and J assignments and clone size from that table. In all, the sample holds around 120,000 clones, and about 90% of those were seen once. Together, the top ten hold approximately 2% of the sample.

As concerns this clone: Its antigen is currently not known. Within one base of it there is no much larger clone, and no base qualities were kept.

Separate from the approximately 670-subject first cohort, the validation cohort of roughly 110 subjects was the group to which the donors belonged. The chain is assembled from TRBV28 and TRBJ2-7, and TRBD1 matches 9 of the central bases. The sequenced material came from PBMCs. This sequence was found in a woman aged 18-29 years in good health and CMV-seronegative. CDR3 sequence: CASSRRGTGRHEQYF. The bases read TGTGCCAGCAGTCGGCGAGGGACAGGGAGGCACGAGCAGTACTTC.